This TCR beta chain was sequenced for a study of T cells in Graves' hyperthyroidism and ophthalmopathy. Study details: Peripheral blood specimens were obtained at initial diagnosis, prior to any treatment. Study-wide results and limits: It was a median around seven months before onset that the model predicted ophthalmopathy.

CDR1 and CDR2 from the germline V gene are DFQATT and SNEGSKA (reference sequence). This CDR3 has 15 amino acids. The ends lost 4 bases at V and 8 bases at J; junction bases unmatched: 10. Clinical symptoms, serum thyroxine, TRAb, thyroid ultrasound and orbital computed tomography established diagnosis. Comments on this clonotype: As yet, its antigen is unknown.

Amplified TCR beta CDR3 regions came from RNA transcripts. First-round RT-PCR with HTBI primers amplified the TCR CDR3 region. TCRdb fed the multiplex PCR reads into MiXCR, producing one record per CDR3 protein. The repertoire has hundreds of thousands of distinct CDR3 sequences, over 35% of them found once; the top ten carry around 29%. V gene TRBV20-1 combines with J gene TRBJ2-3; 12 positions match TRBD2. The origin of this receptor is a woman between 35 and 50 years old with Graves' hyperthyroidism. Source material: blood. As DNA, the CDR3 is TGCAGTGCTATGGGGCTAGCGGGGGGGGGGACTACGCAGTATTTT. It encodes CSAMGLAGGGTTQYF.